This T cell receptor beta chain was retrieved from a study of CXCR3-negative and CXCR3-positive naive CD8 T cells. Whole-study results and caveats: TRB CDR3 properties were used to infer TCR strength, and surface CD5 was comparable between naive subsets. Naive cells with CXCR3 showed TRB CDR3s that were more hydrophobic than those in CXCR3-negative naive cells.

Preparation of TRB cDNA libraries relied on 5' RACE carrying UMI labels. TCRdb processed the 5' RACE reads again and assigns one entry to each CDR3 protein, with no DNA. This table lists around 140,000 distinct CDR3 sequences. This CDR3 spans 16 amino acids. Germline V gene sequence: CDR1 SEHNR, CDR2 FQNEAQ (reference sequence). Concerning this clonotype itself: Its antigen remains unknown.

Sequenced input: naive CXCR3- CD8+ T cells from blood. Regarding subset: CD45RO-CCR7+CD27+CD95- naive CD8+ T cells lacking CXCR3 (TNR3-). This TCR came from a human donor in good health. Some clones in this sample may be carry-over from other donors' samples. The V gene is TRBV7-9, the J gene TRBJ2-1. CDR3 sequence reads: CASSLVMVGAYNEQFF.